These T cell receptor beta chains were read from a single sample in a study of siplizumab effects on memory and regulatory T cells. Method: immunoSEQ multiplex PCR; TCRdb's copy keeps in-frame clones and lacks some. Of over 85,000 clones in the sample, approximately 92% were seen once. Input material: CD4+ T cells sorted from blood. These receptors were obtained from a human donor in good health. Each CDR3 is given with its conserved first and last residue. D genes are given only for firm matches. Size is omitted from some rows. Given values are once, few, many or a class for expanded clones.

>NA|NA|TRBJ2-1|TRBV9
TGTGCCAGCAGCATCCAGGAGGACTCAGAGCAGTTCTTC
CASSIQEDSEQFF
>once|TRBD2|TRBJ2-1|TRBV18
TGTGCCAGCTCACCACGCCGGGAGGGCAATGAGCAGTTCTTC
CASSPRREGNEQFF
>few|TRBD1|TRBJ2-2|TRBV2
TGTGCCAGCAGTGAAGCGGGACAGGGCAGCACCGGGGAGCTGTTTTTT
CASSEAGQGSTGELFF
>NA|TRBD1|TRBJ1-4|TRBV7-9
TGTGCCAGCACCTCGACAGGGTATGGGAATGAAAAACTGTTTTTT
CASTSTGYGNEKLFF
>NA|TRBD2|TRBJ2-5|TRBV11-3
TGTGCCAGCAGCCATCCCGGGACTAGCGGCCAAGAGACCCAGTACTTC
CASSHPGTSGQETQYF
>NA|NA|TRBJ2-7|TRBV29-1
TGCAGCGTTGTTGAGAGGGCTTTGGGGGAGCAGTACTTC
CSVVERALGEQYF
>NA|NA|TRBJ2-2|TRBV7-2
TGTGCCAGCAGCCTTCGACAGGTCCAGAACACCGGGGAGCTGTTTTTT
CASSLRQVQNTGELFF
>NA|NA|TRBJ1-6|TRBV6-1
TGTGCCACGATAAAGCCTGGGACCTATAATTCACCCCTCCACTTT
CATIKPGTYNSPLHF
>NA|TRBD2|TRBJ2-5|TRBV19
TGTGCCAGTACCTCGAGGTCCGGGGGGGAGACCCAGTACTTC
CASTSRSGGETQYF
>NA|NA|TRBJ2-2|TRBV27
TGTGCCAGCGGCCTCGAGGGGGGGGGCTCCGGGGAGCTGTTTTTT
CASGLEGGGSGELFF
>NA|TRBD2|TRBJ2-1|TRBV5-6
TGTGCCAGCGGACTAGCGGGGGGCCAATACAATGAGCAGTTCTTC
CASGLAGGQYNEQFF
>NA|TRBD1|TRBJ2-7|TRBV6-6
TGTGCCAGTTGGGACAGATACTACGAGCAGTACTTC
CASWDRYYEQYF
>NA|NA|TRBJ1-1|TRBV6-5
TGTGCCTCGGGGGCCCGGGCCCCGGACACTGAAGCTTTCTTT
CASGARAPDTEAFF
>once|NA|TRBJ1-1|TRBV5-1
TGCGCCAGCAGCCCGCAGGGAAGTAGCACTGAAGCTTTCTTT
CASSPQGSSTEAFF
>NA|NA|TRBJ2-7|TRBV9
TGTGCCAGCAGCGTAGGGGATAGAGACGAGCAGTACTTC
CASSVGDRDEQYF
>NA|NA|TRBJ2-5|TRBV5-1
TGCGCCTCCGGCCTTCAAGAGACCCAGTACTTC
CASGLQETQYF
>NA|NA|TRBJ2-3|TRBV7-6
TGTGCCAGCGGAATGAGGGGTGGCACAGATACGCAGTATTTT
CASGMRGGTDTQYF
>NA|TRBD2|TRBJ2-1|TRBV5-1
TGCGCCAGCAGGACTAGCGGCCTCTACAATGAGCAGTTCTTC
CASRTSGLYNEQFF
>NA|TRBD1|TRBJ2-4|TRBV13
TGTGCCAGCAGCTTGGGGGGACAGGCCTCAGGGAACATTCAGTACTTC
CASSLGGQASGNIQYF
>NA|NA|TRBJ2-1|TRBV4-2
TGTGCCAGCAGCCAAGATACTGGTTACTCTCTTGTGAATGAGCAGTTCTTC
CASSQDTGYSLVNEQFF
>NA|NA|TRBJ1-2|TRBV6-1
TGTGCCACCAGAGGGGCTTCAGACTATGGCTACACCTTC
CATRGASDYGYTF
>NA|NA|TRBJ2-5|TRBV27
TGTGCCAGCCGGATGGGGGGGCGGGAGACCCAGTACTTC
CASRMGGRETQYF
>NA|TRBD2|TRBJ2-2|TRBV7-2
TGTGCCAGCAGCTTCCCCCGCGGGGGGGCCGGTACCGGGGAGCTGTTTTTT
CASSFPRGGAGTGELFF
>NA|NA|TRBJ1-1|TRBV30
TGTGCCTGGATTGGGTTTGAAGCTTTCTTT
CAWIGFEAFF
>once|TRBD1|TRBJ2-2|TRBV5-1
TGCGCCAGCCGAGACAGGGTAGACACCGGGGAGCTGTTTTTT
CASRDRVDTGELFF
>NA|NA|TRBJ1-2|TRBV6-5
TGTGCCAGCAGTTACTGGGGGGGGAACTATGGCTACACCTTC
CASSYWGGNYGYTF
>few|NA|TRBJ1-6|TRBV7-2
TGTGCCTCCGGGGGGTATAATTCACCCCTCCACTTT
CASGGYNSPLHF
>NA|NA|TRBJ1-1|TRBV18
TGTGCCAGCTCACCCGCTCTACCGGGACTCAACACTGAAGCTTTCTTT
CASSPALPGLNTEAFF
>NA|NA|TRBJ2-7|TRBV5-1
TGCGCCAGCAGCTTGGTGGACGAGCAGTACTTC
CASSLVDEQYF
>NA|NA|TRBJ1-1|TRBV6-1
TGTGCCAGCACCCGATTGGATGAAGCTTTCTTT
CASTRLDEAFF
>NA|NA|TRBJ1-1|TRBV2
TGTGCCAGCAGTGTTGAGGGAGAGACTGAAGCTTTCTTT
CASSVEGETEAFF
>NA|TRBD1|TRBJ1-5|TRBV9
TGTGCCAGCAGCGGAACCGGGACAGTCGGGCAGCCCCAGCATTTT
CASSGTGTVGQPQHF
>NA|NA|TRBJ1-1|TRBV2
TGTGCCAGCAGTGAAGCGGGGAACACTGAAGCTTTCTTT
CASSEAGNTEAFF
>NA|NA|TRBJ1-2|TRBV30
TGTGCCTGGAGTTTTTTCGATAGACCTAACTATGGCTACACCTTC
CAWSFFDRPNYGYTF
>NA|NA|TRBJ1-2|TRBV15
TGTGCCACCAGCGGTGGACGGAAGGGTAGTGGTTACACCTTC
CATSGGRKGSGYTF
>NA|NA|TRBJ1-2|TRBV25-1
TGTGCCAGCAGTGATCCCACTCGGGCCGCCAGTGGCTACACCTTC
CASSDPTRAASGYTF
>NA|TRBD2|TRBJ2-7|TRBV14
TGTGCCAGTCAAGTCGCCCTCACGGGACTAGACAAGCCTTTAAGTTACGAGCAGTACTTC
CASQVALTGLDKPLSYEQYF
>NA|NA|TRBJ1-6|TRBV5-8
TGTGCCAGCAGGTTAGGACGGAAGAGCTCCTATAATTCACCCCTCCACTTT
CASRLGRKSSYNSPLHF
>NA|NA|TRBJ2-7|TRBV27
TGTGCCAGCAGTTGGGACGGTCTGAGCTCCTACGAGCAGTACTTC
CASSWDGLSSYEQYF
>NA|TRBD1|TRBJ2-3|TRBV10-3
TGTGCCATCCGGGAGACAGGGGTAACAGATACGCAGTATTTT
CAIRETGVTDTQYF
>NA|NA|TRBJ2-2|TRBV2
TGTGCCAGCAGTGCCAGGGCGCGGAACACCGGGGAGCTGTTTTTT
CASSARARNTGELFF
>NA|TRBD1|TRBJ1-2|TRBV5-1
TGCGCCAGCAGTCCTGGGTCAGGGGGTGTTAACTATGGCTACACCTTC
CASSPGSGGVNYGYTF
>NA|TRBD1|TRBJ1-4|TRBV19
TGTGCCAGCATGGACAGGGCTAATGAAAAACTGTTTTTT
CASMDRANEKLFF
>NA|TRBD2|TRBJ2-1|TRBV6-5
TGTGCCAGCAGTTACCGATCTAGCGGGAGGAGGAATGAGCAGTTCTTC
CASSYRSSGRRNEQFF
>once|NA|TRBJ1-1|TRBV11-3
TGTGCCAGCAGCGATGGATACGCGGAAGCTTTCTTT
CASSDGYAEAFF
>once|NA|TRBJ2-7|TRBV30
TGTGCCAGAACCGGGGGTTGGGGGCGCGAGCAGTACTTC
CARTGGWGREQYF
>NA|NA|TRBJ1-1|TRBV2
TGTGCCAGCAGGTCTCGGCAGAACACTGAAGCTTTCTTT
CASRSRQNTEAFF
>NA|NA|TRBJ1-3|TRBV30
TGTGCCTGGAGTAGCGGGTTGACTGGAAACACCATATATTTT
CAWSSGLTGNTIYF
>once|NA|TRBJ1-4|TRBV30
TGTGCCTGGAGTGGGGATAGGGGCAATGAAAAACTGTTTTTT
CAWSGDRGNEKLFF
>NA|NA|TRBJ2-1|TRBV6-1
TGTGCCAGCAGAGGACAGAAGTACAATGAGCAGTTCTTC
CASRGQKYNEQFF
>NA|NA|TRBJ1-3|TRBV25-1
TGTGCCAGCAGTGAAGGGAGCTCCTCTGGAAACACCATATATTTT
CASSEGSSSGNTIYF
>NA|NA|TRBJ1-4|TRBV12-5
TGTGCTAGTGGTTTGGTATTGGGGCAGGCGTTAGCTAATGAAAAACTGTTTTTT
CASGLVLGQALANEKLFF
>NA|TRBD1|TRBJ2-2|TRBV6-6
TGTGCCAGCAGTTACTCGACGACAGGGGACGGGGAGCTGTTTTTT
CASSYSTTGDGELFF
>NA|TRBD2|TRBJ2-5|TRBV5-4
TGTGCCAGCAGCTTGGCTAGCGGGGTGCAAGAGACCCAGTACTTC
CASSLASGVQETQYF
>NA|TRBD1|TRBJ1-3|TRBV7-9
TGTGCCAGCAGCTTAGGTCAGGGGGTTGGAAACACCATATATTTT
CASSLGQGVGNTIYF
>NA|TRBD1|TRBJ1-1|TRBV6-5
TGTGCCAGCACCCGGGGGGACAGGGGGAACGCTTTCTTT
CASTRGDRGNAFF
>NA|NA|TRBJ2-4|TRBV4-1
TGCGCCAGCAGCCAAGAGGCTTTCGGCGAGGGATTTCTAGCCAAAAACATTCAGTACTTC
CASSQEAFGEGFLAKNIQYF
>NA|NA|TRBJ2-7|TRBV5-1
TGCGCCAGCAGCATGGGGAACGAGCAGTACTTC
CASSMGNEQYF
>NA|TRBD2|TRBJ2-1|TRBV7-9
TGTGCCAGCAGCCCGCGGGCCGCTAGCGGTTCCTACAATGAGCAGTTCTTC
CASSPRAASGSYNEQFF
>NA|NA|TRBJ1-2|TRBV9
TGTGCCAGCAGCCCCCCCCGAGAGAGCTATGGCTACACCTTC
CASSPPRESYGYTF